This TCR beta chain was sequenced in a study of CXCR3 chemokines and chemotherapy response in bladder cancer. TCRdb fed the PCR reads into MiXCR, producing one record per CDR3 protein. The table has thousands of distinct CDR3 sequences, approximately 26% seen once. By proportion, this clonotype is large (0.1 to 1%). Trimming took off 0 bases at V and 2 bases at J, with 5 bases between the two ends. The CDR3 totals 15 residues. Per the germline V gene, CDR1 is MNHEY and CDR2 is SVGEGT. The chain links TRBV6-2 or TRBV6-3 to TRBJ2-6; D is unclear. This specimen was acquired from a patient whose treatment included neoadjuvant chemotherapy. The clonotype was recovered from a human donor with bladder cancer that did not respond to neoadjuvant chemotherapy. CDR3 DNA: TGTGCCAGCAGTTACTCGGCTCCTGGGGCCAACGTCCTGACTTTC. This encodes CASSYSAPGANVLTF.